A single sample is the source of the 23 T cell receptor beta chains below, sequenced in a study of cytomegalovirus exposure and HLA in healthy donors. PCR was performed using 60 Vbeta and 13 Jbeta primers. The assay was immunoSEQ multiplex PCR, and TCRdb's table has in-frame clones only and misses some. The table shows approximately 160,000 clones, with over 80% occurring only once. The sample was PBMCs. The receptors were sampled from a man between 50 and 59 years old in good health and CMV-seropositive.

This clone turned up a few times. This chain joins TRBV6-5 and TRBJ1-2, with 11 bases identical to TRBD1. Per germline, CDR1 MNHEY and CDR2 SVGAGI. The length of the CDR3 is 16 residues. V gave up 2 bases and J gave up 4 bases; unmatched junction bases: 6. CDR3 nucleotide sequence: TGTGCCAGCAGTTACGCCCGGACAGGGGGCTCCTATGGCTACACCTTC. Residues: CASSYARTGGSYGYTF.

This rearrangement joins TRBV9 to TRBJ2-5; a possible D gene is TRBD2 (6 bases). Per the germline V gene, CDR1 is SGDLS and CDR2 is YYNGEE. The ends were cut back, 0 bases at V and 1 base at J, with 10 bases in the middle. The length of the CDR3 is 15 residues. CDR3 sequence reads: CASSVAPGVQETQYF. CDR3 in DNA: TGTGCCAGCAGCGTAGCCCCGGGGGTCCAAGAGACCCAGTACTTC. The variable domain in full, with the rest retrieved from reference TRBV9 and TRBJ2-5, is DSGVTQTPKHLITATGQRVTLRCSPRSGDLSVYWYQQSLDQGLQFLIQYYNGEERAKGNILERFSAQQFPDLHSELNLSSLELGDSALYFCASSVAPGVQETQYFGPGTRLLVL.

This clone was counted a few times. The chain recombines TRBV12-1 with TRBJ1-5. TRBV12-1 represents a pseudogene. The CDR3 has 14 residues. CDR3 DNA: TGTGCCAGCAGCTTTGAAGCGCAGAATCAGCCCCAGCATTTT. Translation: CASSFEAQNQPQHF.

The chain couples TRBV10-3 to TRBJ2-7; 8 bases are a match to TRBD2. The germline CDR1 and CDR2 sequences are ENHRY and SYGVKD. J lost 2 bases, V lost 9 bases, and 6 bases had no gene match. There are 13 residues in the CDR3. CDR3 loop: CAISAGEAYEQYF. In DNA form, the CDR3 reads TGTGCCATATCAGCGGGGGAAGCCTACGAGCAGTACTTC.

The chain combines TRBV9 with TRBJ2-5, with D tentatively TRBD2 (7 bases). The CDR3 sequence is 17 residues long. V was shortened by 0 bases and J by 5 bases, with 20 bases between the two germline ends. The germline gives CDR1 SGDLS, CDR2 YYNGEE. CDR3 DNA sequence: TGTGCCAGCAGCGTAGGCTGGAGTGGAGGGGGGGACGAGACCCAGTACTTC. As protein: CASSVGWSGGGDETQYF.

The chain recombines TRBV2 with TRBJ2-4, with TRBD2 matching 9 bases. Trimming removed 4 bases from V and 0 bases from J; junction bases left unmatched: 10. Per germline, CDR1 SNHLY and CDR2 FYNNEI. The CDR3 covers 18 residues. CDR3 residues: CASSVSREGPIAKNIQYF. The CDR3 nucleotides are TGTGCCAGCAGTGTCTCGCGGGAGGGACCAATAGCCAAAAACATTCAGTACTTC.

This chain joins TRBV15 and TRBJ1-1, with a tentative D call TRBD1 (6 bases). Germline CDR1 reads LNHNV; CDR2 reads YYDKDF (reference sequence). Trimming left V 3 bases short and J 1 base short, with 9 bases between. This CDR3 is built from 14 residues. CDR3 bases: TGTGCCACCAGCAGCGGGGGGGCGAACACTGAAGCTTTCTTT. This encodes CATSSGGANTEAFF.

CDR3 sequence: CASSVQRTSGRIEQYF. CDR3 nucleotide sequence: TGTGCCAGCAGTGTCCAGAGGACTAGCGGGAGGATCGAGCAGTACTTC. The chain links TRBV6-1 to TRBJ2-7; 14 nucleotides agree with TRBD2. The J segment lost 6 bases and the V segment lost 4 bases, leaving 8 bases of the junction unmatched. The CDR3 has 16 residues. Germline V gives CDR1 MNHNS, CDR2 SASEGT.

This clone has more than one count but fewer than ten. The chain combines TRBV5-1 with TRBJ1-3; 7 nucleotides line up with TRBD1. Looked up from germline, CDR1 is SGHRS and CDR2 is YFSETQ. CDR3 length: 15 residues. V shed 3 bases, J shed 6 bases, and the junction held 9 bases outside the gene matches. DNA of the CDR3: TGCGCCAGCAGCTGGGCCGGGGACAGTAAAAACACCATATATTTT. Residues: CASSWAGDSKNTIYF.

CDR3 region: CASSSLRQGRAGNTIYF. The CDR3 DNA follows: TGTGCCAGCAGTTCTCTAAGACAGGGGAGAGCTGGAAACACCATATATTTT. The chain links TRBV27 to TRBJ1-3; TRBD1 matches 8 bases. The germline CDR1 and CDR2 sequences are MNHEY and SMNVEV (reference sequence). V was pared by 4 bases and J by 2 bases, with 10 bases of the junction left unmatched. This CDR3 is built from 17 residues.

V is TRBV7-8 and J is TRBJ2-7, with 7 bases lining up with TRBD1. CDR3 length: 17 residues. CDR1 and CDR2 (germline): SGHVS, FQNEAQ. Trimming cost V 0 bases and J 6 bases; bases outside gene matches: 14. The CDR3 sequence: CASSLARFRGFVSEQYF. The DNA for the CDR3 is TGTGCCAGCAGCTTAGCGCGGTTCAGGGGGTTTGTATCCGAGCAGTACTTC.

The chain uses TRBV5-5 and TRBJ1-5; D remains ambiguous. The germline CDR1 and CDR2 sequences are SGHKS and YYEKEE (reference sequence). Trimming removed 0 bases from V and 2 bases from J, with 9 bases in between. The CDR3 spans 15 residues. This chain's CDR3 is CASSLVAGGNQPQHF. DNA for the CDR3: TGTGCCAGCAGCTTGGTAGCGGGTGGCAATCAGCCCCAGCATTTT.

The chain is built from TRBV7-8 and TRBJ2-7; 8 bases match TRBD1. This CDR3 contains 15 residues. Germline V lookup: CDR1 SGHVS, CDR2 FQNEAQ. V was pared by 5 bases and J by 2 bases, with 8 bases of the junction left unmatched. The CDR3 sequence: CASSPGTGPTYEQYF. DNA of the CDR3: TGTGCCAGCAGCCCAGGGACAGGCCCAACCTACGAGCAGTACTTC.

The chain has TRBV18 and TRBJ2-7; D unresolved. CDR1 KGHSH and CDR2 LQKENI come from the germline V gene. This CDR3 is built from 13 residues. V lost 3 bases, J lost 0 bases, and 6 bases lay in between. The CDR3 sequence: CASSPRSSYEQYF. CDR3 bases: TGTGCCAGCTCACCCCGGAGCTCCTACGAGCAGTACTTC.

V usage is TRBV9 and J usage is TRBJ2-5, with TRBD1 matching over 9 bases. The V gene's germline CDR1 is SGDLS and CDR2 YYNGEE. There are 15 residues in the CDR3. After removal of 2 bases from V and 2 bases from J, the junction contained 4 bases not matched to a gene. The CDR3 bases are TGTGCCAGCAGCGTCACGGACAGGGGACAAGAGACCCAGTACTTC. Residues: CASSVTDRGQETQYF.

The chain joins TRBV2 to TRBJ2-2; the match to TRBD1 covers 7 bases. Germline lookup yields CDR1 SNHLY and CDR2 FYNNEI. The CDR3 contains 16 residues. Trimming cost V 6 bases and J 1 base; bases outside gene matches: 8. CDR3 sequence reads: CASRGQDTKNTGELFF. CDR3 sequence (DNA): TGTGCCAGCAGAGGACAGGACACTAAGAACACCGGGGAGCTGTTTTTT.

This clone occurred a few times. The chain recombines TRBV9 with TRBJ2-5, with 8 bases matching TRBD1. The CDR3 runs 15 residues. J gave up 1 base and V 7 bases, and 9 bases lay outside the gene matches. Germline V CDR1 and CDR2: SGDLS, YYNGEE. CDR3 region: CASGAGTGLQETQYF. The CDR3 DNA sequence: TGTGCCAGCGGGGCCGGGACAGGCCTCCAAGAGACCCAGTACTTC.

The J gene is TRBJ1-4, the V gene TRBV18; 7 bases agree with TRBD1. Germline values: CDR1 KGHSH, CDR2 LQKENI. After removal of 8 bases from V and 8 bases from J, the junction contained 11 bases not matched to a gene. CDR3 length: 14 residues. CDR3 region: CASSTLLQGEKLFF. The CDR3 DNA reads TGTGCCAGCAGCACCCTCTTACAGGGGGAAAAACTGTTTTTT. The variable domain in full, with the rest retrieved from reference TRBV18 and TRBJ1-4, is NAGVMQNPRHLVRRRGQEARLRCSPMKGHSHVYWYRQLPEEGLKFMVYLQKENIIDESGMPKERFSAEFPKEGPSILRIQQVVRGDSAAYFCASSTLLQGEKLFFGSGTQLSVL.

This clone was recorded a few times. The genes are TRBV27 and TRBJ2-2; TRBD2 matches 14 bases. The CDR3 sequence is 18 residues long. Unmatched junction bases numbered 10, after V lost 5 bases and J lost 5 bases. Germline assignment: CDR1 MNHEY and CDR2 SMNVEV (reference sequence). The CDR3 DNA follows: TGTGCCAGCAGTAAAGTTCCGGGACTAGCGGGAGTGACCGGGGAGCTGTTTTTT. It specifies CASSKVPGLAGVTGELFF.

The chain recombines TRBV6-1 with TRBJ2-7; 12 bases fit TRBD1. CDR1 MNHNS and CDR2 SASEGT come from the germline V gene. With V trimmed by 11 bases and J by 4 bases, 6 bases remained unmatched. The CDR3 totals 13 residues. CDR3 in DNA: TGTGCCGTCCGGGACAGGGGGCGGTACGAGCAGTACTTC. As protein: CAVRDRGRYEQYF.

In this sample, this clone turned up a few times. The chain combines TRBV5-1 with TRBJ2-7; D might be TRBD2 (5 bases). CDR1 is SGHRS, CDR2 YFSETQ, per germline. The length of the CDR3 is 14 residues. V was trimmed by 4 bases and J by 2 bases, leaving 13 bases between them. Written as DNA, the CDR3 is TGCGCCAGCAGCATAGGGAGCGGCCCCTACGAGCAGTACTTC. Translation: CASSIGSGPYEQYF.

This sequence joins TRBV2 and TRBJ2-7; 7 bases fit TRBD2. The CDR3 has 13 residues. Losses at the gene ends were 8 bases for V and 3 bases for J; bases not matched to a gene: 7. Germline CDR1 is SNHLY and CDR2 is FYNNEI. The CDR3 bases are TGTGCCAGCTTTTGGGCTAGCGGCTACGAGCAGTACTTC. This translates into CASFWASGYEQYF.

This chain links TRBV11-3 with TRBJ1-5; 8 nucleotides match TRBD1. Germline trimming cut 3 bases from V and 5 bases from J; bases unmatched to any gene: 18. This CDR3 has 19 amino acids. The V gene's germline CDR1 is SGHNT and CDR2 YENEEA. For the CDR3, the DNA is TGTGCCAGCAGCTTCAAACCAAGAAGACAGGGGTGGTGTGATCAGCCCCAGCATTTT. The encoded protein is CASSFKPRRQGWCDQPQHF.